This TCR beta chain was found in a study of blood T cell repertoires in COVID-19 (dated by TCRdb to 2018 to 2020). About the full investigation: The collaborator samples originated in the United States, Italy and Spain and spanned the acute and convalescent phases of COVID-19. Deeply sampled blood TCRbeta repertoires from subjects exposed to, actively infected with, or recovered from COVID-19 were included in the dataset. A de-identified subject ID, COVID-19 status, age in years and sex were almost always included in the sample metadata. The material from the prospective study consisted of cDNA or gDNA derived from T cells, B-cell-depleted T cells, or PBMCs. Samples came from the ongoing ImmuneRACE study (first 160 participants) plus 1,254 subjects from 6 global collaborators. A freely available public database, intended as a resource for researchers studying the immune response to SARS-CoV-2, is where the repertoires were released. Where HLA class I and class II types were available, the types were taken from metadata supplied by the sample provider, not from assay-based typing. Overall study outcomes, separate from this receptor: Clinical and demographic metadata were provided uncurated, with the amount varying by source and participant.

Enrolling through a virtual design, the prospective study's participants ranged in age from roughly 18 to 90 years and lived across roughly 23 United States geographic areas. In the prospective study, participants were assigned to cohorts based on the clinical history participants reported in a screening survey and a study questionnaire. Recovered participants in ImmuneRACE Cohort 3 were defined as having two consecutive negative NP/OP PCR tests, clearance from a healthcare professional, or resolution of symptoms. In the prospective study, mobile phlebotomists collected whole blood, serum and a nasopharyngeal or oropharyngeal swab from each participant. Participants in the prospective study had the option to provide additional blood draws and questionnaires over a roughly two-month period. Prospective study blood samples were shipped either frozen or at room temperature before DNA extraction. As regards this clone: The antigen it recognizes is unknown. No clone much larger than this one lies a single base away; base qualities are absent.

The germline V gene sets CDR1 to MGHRA and CDR2 to YSYEKL. V loses 3 bases of germline sequence and J loses 7 bases, and the interval between the two ends is 12 bases. From the cysteine through the phenylalanine, the CDR3 covers 14 amino acids. The entry retains the CDR3 DNA only, 42 bases that are in frame from base 1. The immunoSEQ Assay, a bias-controlled multiplex PCR, was used to amplify TCRbeta CDR3 regions from genomic DNA. The original methods were these. The number of nucleated cells in each sample was estimated by amplification of reference gene primers within the assay. To quantify the absolute abundance of each unique TCRbeta CDR3 rearrangement, sequence reads were collapsed and filtered. Productive Simpson clonality was computed per sample as the square root of Simpson's diversity index over productive rearrangements. The table was pulled from immuneACCESS by TCRdb, which kept in-frame rearrangements only. Such tables lose some clones; where checked, under half of the loss comes from unresolved V genes, and the rest has no known cause. The V and J calls and clone size come from that table; D and trimming were worked out from the DNA. This sample lists over 200,000 clones; about nine tenths were detected once. The ten largest clonotypes hold around a sixth of the sample.

The TCR originated in a man aged 18 to 30 who had recovered from COVID-19. The chain is assembled from TRBV4-1 and TRBJ1-4, with TRBD1 perhaps the D gene, on 6 matching bases. The sequenced sample was PBMCs or T cells enriched from blood (not recorded which). The CDR3 protein: CASSQEGGAEKLFF. Here is the DNA: TGCGCCAGCAGCCAGGAGGGGGGGGCTGAAAAACTGTTTTTT.